A selection of T cell receptor beta chains follows, all from one sample in a study of cytomegalovirus exposure and HLA in healthy donors. TCRdb's table, derived via immunoSEQ multiplex PCR, lists solely in-frame clones and lacks some. The sample holds around 170,000 clones, 70% to 80% seen once. Sequenced sample: PBMCs. The receptors stem from a man aged 18 to 29 in good health and CMV-seronegative. Both conserved end residues are part of each CDR3. The order of the fields is CDR3 protein, V gene, J gene, CDR3 length.

CASSLLSSQETQYF	TRBV28	TRBJ2-5	14
CASSSRGAINEQFF	TRBV27	TRBJ2-1	14
CASSIERGVTYEQYF	TRBV19	TRBJ2-7	15
CASGYRCMGSYEQYF	TRBV12-5	TRBJ2-7	15
CASSPRGPQHF	TRBV28	TRBJ1-5	11
CASRNRVGAAETQYF	TRBV6-5	TRBJ2-5	15
CASSESSGGALDTQYF	TRBV6-1	TRBJ2-3	16
CASSIGTGQDYEQYF	TRBV19	TRBJ2-7	15
CASSLGRTTYEQYF	TRBV7-9	TRBJ2-7	14
CASGSPLDRIYGYTF	TRBV12-5	TRBJ1-2	15
CAGGKVDRGEQYF	TRBV30	NA	13
CASSRQGPVARGYTF	TRBV4-1	TRBJ1-2	15
CAISDLTSDTQYF	TRBV10-3	TRBJ2-3	13
CASSFRGGETQYF	TRBV5-4	TRBJ2-5	13
CASSQSYEQYF	TRBV25-1	TRBJ2-7	11
CASSAPWTGVVSPLHF	TRBV7-8	TRBJ1-6	16
CASSPITGTEAFF	TRBV7-9	TRBJ1-1	13
CASSSPTGWGTEAFF	TRBV27	TRBJ1-1	15
CASSLTGSYNEQFF	TRBV28	TRBJ2-1	14
CASSLSYGYTF	TRBV7-9	TRBJ1-2	11
CASSGETSGRARDTQYF	TRBV11-2	TRBJ2-3	17
CASSLAGISTDTQYF	TRBV19	TRBJ2-3	15
CAISQGDTEAFF	TRBV10-3	TRBJ1-1	12
CASSLVPEVSYNEQFF	TRBV7-9	TRBJ2-1	16
CASSPGTGQAYGYTF	TRBV5-8	TRBJ1-2	15
CASSLNSPQETQYF	TRBV27	TRBJ2-5	14
CASSMSSGGNSPLHF	TRBV19	TRBJ1-6	15
CASSLSSGATHNEQFF	TRBV7-3	TRBJ2-1	16
CASSRDRGGQPQHF	TRBV7-2	TRBJ1-5	14
CASSESVGVNEKLFF	TRBV2	TRBJ1-4	15
CASSLGGTGVYEQYF	TRBV5-1	NA	15
CASSFRDDFTYNEQFF	TRBV9	TRBJ2-1	16
CASQGGRGRLTGELFF	TRBV25-1	TRBJ2-2	16
CASSEWLANTEAFF	TRBV6-1	TRBJ1-1	14
CASTWRDEQYF	TRBV27	TRBJ2-7	11
CASSLDRVDEKLFF	TRBV7-9	TRBJ1-4	14
CASSYTGTPIYEQYF	TRBV7-8	TRBJ2-7	15
CASSVKRGGGYNEQFF	TRBV5-6	TRBJ2-1	16
CASSLARAAYEQYF	TRBV11-2	TRBJ2-7	14
CAIRGAGRDEKLFF	TRBV28	TRBJ1-4	14
CASNLAGGPNEQFF	TRBV6-1	TRBJ2-1	14
CASSLGVAVIYEQYF	TRBV4-1	TRBJ2-7	15
CASSLSGYGYTF	TRBV28	TRBJ1-2	12
CASSFGRGGPETQYF	TRBV11-3	TRBJ2-5	15
CASNSPPTSGEAYEQYF	TRBV5-8	TRBJ2-7	17
CASSFGGSSYNEQFF	TRBV7-9	TRBJ2-1	15
CASKPTGTNQPQHF	TRBV27	TRBJ1-5	14
CASSLGAGSTNTGELFF	TRBV4-1	TRBJ2-2	17
CAWSVSGQGNYGYTF	TRBV30	TRBJ1-2	15